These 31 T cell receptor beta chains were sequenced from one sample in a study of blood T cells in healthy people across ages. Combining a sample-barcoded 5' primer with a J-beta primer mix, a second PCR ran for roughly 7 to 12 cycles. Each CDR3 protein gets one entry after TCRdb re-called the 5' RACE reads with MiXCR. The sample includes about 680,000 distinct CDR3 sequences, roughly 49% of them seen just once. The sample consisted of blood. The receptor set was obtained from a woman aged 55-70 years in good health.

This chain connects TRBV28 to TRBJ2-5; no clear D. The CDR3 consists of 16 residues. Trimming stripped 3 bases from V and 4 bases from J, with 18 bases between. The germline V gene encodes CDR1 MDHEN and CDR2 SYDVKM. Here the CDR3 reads CASSLVSATLGETQYF. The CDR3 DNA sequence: TGTGCCAGCAGTTTGGTGTCAGCTACTTTGGGAGAGACCCAGTACTTC.

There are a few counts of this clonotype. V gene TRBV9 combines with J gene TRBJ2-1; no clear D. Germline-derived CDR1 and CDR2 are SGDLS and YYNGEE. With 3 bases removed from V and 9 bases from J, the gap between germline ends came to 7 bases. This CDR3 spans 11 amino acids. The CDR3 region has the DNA TGTGCCAGCAGCGGGGCTAGTGAGCAGTTCTTC. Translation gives CASSGASEQFF.

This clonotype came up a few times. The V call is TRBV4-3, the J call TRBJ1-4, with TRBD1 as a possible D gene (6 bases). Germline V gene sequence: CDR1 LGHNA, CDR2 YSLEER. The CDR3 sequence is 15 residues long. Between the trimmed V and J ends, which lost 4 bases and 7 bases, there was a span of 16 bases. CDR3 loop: CASSLARGNIEKLFF. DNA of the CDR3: TGCGCCAGCAGCCTTGCAAGGGGGAACATTGAAAAACTGTTTTTT.

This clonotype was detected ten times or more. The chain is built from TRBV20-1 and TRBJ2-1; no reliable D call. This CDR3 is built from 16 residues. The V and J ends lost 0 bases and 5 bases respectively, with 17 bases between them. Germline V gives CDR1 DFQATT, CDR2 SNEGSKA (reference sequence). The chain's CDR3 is CSARDSDNLRNNEQFF. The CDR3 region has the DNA TGCAGTGCTAGAGATTCAGACAATTTGAGGAACAATGAGCAGTTCTTC.

In DNA, the CDR3 is TGTGCCAGCAGTTTCTCCGGGACTAGCGGGAGAGATGAGCAGTTCTTC. Amino acid sequence: CASSFSGTSGRDEQFF. This chain links TRBV12-3 or TRBV12-4 with TRBJ2-1; 14 nucleotides line up with TRBD2. J was trimmed by 8 bases and V by 3 bases; bases with no gene match: 6. The CDR3 loop spans 16 amino acids.

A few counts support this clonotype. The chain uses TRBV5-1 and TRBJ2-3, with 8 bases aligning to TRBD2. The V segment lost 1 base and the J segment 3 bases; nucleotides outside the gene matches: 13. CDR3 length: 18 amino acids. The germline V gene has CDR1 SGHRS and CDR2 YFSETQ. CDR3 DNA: TGCGCCAGCAGCTTGTTGGGCATAGCGGGACTCTCGACAGATACGCAGTATTTT. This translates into CASSLLGIAGLSTDTQYF. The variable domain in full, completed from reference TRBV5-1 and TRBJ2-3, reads KAGVTQTPRYLIKTRGQQVTLSCSPISGHRSVSWYQQTPGQGLQFLFEYFSETQRNKGNFPGRFSGRQFSNSRSEMNVSTLELGDSALYLCASSLLGIAGLSTDTQYFGPGTRLTVL.

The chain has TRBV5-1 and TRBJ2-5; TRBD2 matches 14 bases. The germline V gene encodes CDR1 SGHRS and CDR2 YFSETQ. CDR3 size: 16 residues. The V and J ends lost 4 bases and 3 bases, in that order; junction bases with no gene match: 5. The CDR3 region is CASSPLTSGREETQYF. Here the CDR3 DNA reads TGCGCCAGCAGCCCCCTGACTAGCGGGAGGGAAGAGACCCAGTACTTC.

This CDR3 is CASSLNLGRGNEKLFF. In DNA, the CDR3 is TGCGCCAGCAGCCTCAACTTGGGCAGGGGAAATGAAAAACTGTTTTTT. The chain uses TRBV4-3 and TRBJ1-4; D perhaps matches TRBD1 (6 bases). Germline V gene data show CDR1 as LGHNA and CDR2 as YSLEER. Between the trimmed V and J ends, which lost 4 bases and 5 bases, there was a span of 17 bases. The CDR3 length is 16 residues.

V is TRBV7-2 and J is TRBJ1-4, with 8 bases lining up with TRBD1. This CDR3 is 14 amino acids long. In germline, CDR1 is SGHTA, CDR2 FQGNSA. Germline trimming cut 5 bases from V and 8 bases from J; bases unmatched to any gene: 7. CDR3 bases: TGTGCCAGCAGCCAGGACAGGGTTAGGGAAAAACTGTTTTTT. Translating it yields CASSQDRVREKLFF.

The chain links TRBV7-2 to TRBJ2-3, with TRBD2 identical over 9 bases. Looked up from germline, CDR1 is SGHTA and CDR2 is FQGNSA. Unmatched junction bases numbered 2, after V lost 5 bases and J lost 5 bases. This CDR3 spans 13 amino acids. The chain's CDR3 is CASSKAGGDTQYF. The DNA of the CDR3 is TGTGCCAGCAGCAAAGCGGGGGGAGATACGCAGTATTTT.

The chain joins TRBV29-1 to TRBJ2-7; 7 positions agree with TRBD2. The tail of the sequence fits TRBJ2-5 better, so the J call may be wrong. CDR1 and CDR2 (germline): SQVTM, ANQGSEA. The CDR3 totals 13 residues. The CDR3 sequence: CSVGGGSAETQYF. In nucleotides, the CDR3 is TGCAGCGTTGGGGGCGGGAGTGCCGAGACCCAGTACTTC.

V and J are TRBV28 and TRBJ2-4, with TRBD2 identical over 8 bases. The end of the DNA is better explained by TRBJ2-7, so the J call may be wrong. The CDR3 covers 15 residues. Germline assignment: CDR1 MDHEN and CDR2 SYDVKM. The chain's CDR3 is CASSLVGGAAYEQYF. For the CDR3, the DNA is TGTGCCAGCAGTTTAGTCGGGGGGGCGGCCTACGAGCAGTACTTC.

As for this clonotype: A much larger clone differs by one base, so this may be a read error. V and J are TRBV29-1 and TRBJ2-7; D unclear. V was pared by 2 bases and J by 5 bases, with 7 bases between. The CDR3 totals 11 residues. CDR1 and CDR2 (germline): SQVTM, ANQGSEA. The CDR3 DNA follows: TGCAGCGTTGAAAACAGTGACGAGCAGTACTTC. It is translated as CSVENSDEQYF.

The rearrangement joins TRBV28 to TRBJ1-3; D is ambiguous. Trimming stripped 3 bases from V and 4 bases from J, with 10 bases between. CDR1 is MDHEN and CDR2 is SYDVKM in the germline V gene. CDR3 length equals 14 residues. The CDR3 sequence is CASSFWGVGNTIYF. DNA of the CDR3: TGTGCCAGCAGTTTTTGGGGAGTGGGAAACACCATATATTTT.

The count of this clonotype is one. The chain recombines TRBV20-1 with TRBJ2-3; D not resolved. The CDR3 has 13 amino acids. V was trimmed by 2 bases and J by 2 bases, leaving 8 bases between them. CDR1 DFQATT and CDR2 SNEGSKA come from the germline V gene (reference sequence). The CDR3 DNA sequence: TGCAGTGCTAGAAGGCGGAACACAGATACGCAGTATTTT. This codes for CSARRRNTDTQYF.

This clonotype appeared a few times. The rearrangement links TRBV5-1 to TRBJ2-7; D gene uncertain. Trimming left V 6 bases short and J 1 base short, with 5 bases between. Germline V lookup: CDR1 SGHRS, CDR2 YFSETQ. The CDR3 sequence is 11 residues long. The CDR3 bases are TGCGCCAGCACCCTATCCTACGAGCAGTACTTC. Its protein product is CASTLSYEQYF.

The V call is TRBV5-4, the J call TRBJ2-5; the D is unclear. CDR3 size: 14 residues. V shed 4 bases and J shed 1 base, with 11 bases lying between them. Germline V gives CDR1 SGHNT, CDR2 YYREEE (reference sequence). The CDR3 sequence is CASSDGGTQETQYF. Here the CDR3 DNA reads TGTGCCAGCAGCGACGGCGGTACCCAAGAGACCCAGTACTTC. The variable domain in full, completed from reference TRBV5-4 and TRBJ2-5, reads ETGVTQSPTHLIKTRGQQVTLRCSSQSGHNTVSWYQQALGQGPQFIFQYYREEENGRGNFPPRFSGLQFPNYSSELNVNALELDDSALYLCASSDGGTQETQYFGPGTRLLVL.

The CDR3 is CASSLTRGATFF. The CDR3 coding sequence is TGTGCCAGCAGCTTAACTCGGGGCGCGACTTTCTTT. This chain connects TRBV7-3 to TRBJ1-1, with D perhaps TRBD1 (5 bases). Trimming removed 0 bases at V and 12 bases at J, with 11 bases between. The CDR3 sequence is 12 residues long. The germline CDR1 and CDR2 sequences are SGHTA and FQGTGA.

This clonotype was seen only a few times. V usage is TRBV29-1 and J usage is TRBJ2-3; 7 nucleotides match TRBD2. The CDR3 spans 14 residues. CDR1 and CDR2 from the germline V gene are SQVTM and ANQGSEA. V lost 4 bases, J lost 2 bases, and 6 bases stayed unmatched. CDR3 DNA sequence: TGCAGCGTTGGTACTAGCGCCACCACAGATACGCAGTATTTT. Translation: CSVGTSATTDTQYF.

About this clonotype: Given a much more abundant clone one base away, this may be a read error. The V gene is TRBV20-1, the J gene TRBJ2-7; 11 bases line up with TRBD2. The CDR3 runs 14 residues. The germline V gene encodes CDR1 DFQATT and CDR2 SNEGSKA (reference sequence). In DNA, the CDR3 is TGCAGTGCTAAGACTAGCGGGGTCACCTACAAGCAGTACTTC. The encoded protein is CSAKTSGVTYKQYF.

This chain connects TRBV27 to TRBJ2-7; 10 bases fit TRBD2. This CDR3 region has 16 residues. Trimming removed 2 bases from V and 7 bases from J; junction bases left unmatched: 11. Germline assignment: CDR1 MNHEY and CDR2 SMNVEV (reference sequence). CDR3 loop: CASSLLAGAPGNEQYF. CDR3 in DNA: TGTGCCAGCAGTTTACTAGCGGGAGCACCTGGCAATGAGCAGTACTTC.

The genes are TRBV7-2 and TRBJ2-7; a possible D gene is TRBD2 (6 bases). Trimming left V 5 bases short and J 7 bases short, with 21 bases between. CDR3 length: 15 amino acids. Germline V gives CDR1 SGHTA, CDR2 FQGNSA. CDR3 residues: CASSPGLRSYNEQYF. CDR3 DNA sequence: TGTGCCAGCAGCCCGGGACTTCGTTCCTACAATGAGCAGTACTTC.

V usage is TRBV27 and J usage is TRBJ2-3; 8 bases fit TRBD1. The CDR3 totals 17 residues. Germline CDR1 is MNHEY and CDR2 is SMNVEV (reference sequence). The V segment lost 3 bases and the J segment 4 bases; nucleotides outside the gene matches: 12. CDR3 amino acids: CASSLLALAGGPDTQYF. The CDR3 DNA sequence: TGTGCCAGCAGTTTGCTGGCGTTGGCAGGGGGCCCAGATACGCAGTATTTT.

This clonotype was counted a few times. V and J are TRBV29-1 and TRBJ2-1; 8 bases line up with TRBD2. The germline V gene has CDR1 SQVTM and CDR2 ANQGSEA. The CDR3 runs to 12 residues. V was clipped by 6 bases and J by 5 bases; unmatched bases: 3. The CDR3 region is CSVSGSNNEQFF. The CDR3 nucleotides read TGCAGCGTGAGCGGGAGCAACAATGAGCAGTTCTTC.

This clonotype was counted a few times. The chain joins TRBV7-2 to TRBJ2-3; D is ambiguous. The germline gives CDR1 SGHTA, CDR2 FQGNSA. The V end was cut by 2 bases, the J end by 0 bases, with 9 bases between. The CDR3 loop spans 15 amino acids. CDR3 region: CASSLQAASTDTQYF. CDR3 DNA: TGTGCCAGCAGCTTACAGGCCGCGAGCACAGATACGCAGTATTTT.

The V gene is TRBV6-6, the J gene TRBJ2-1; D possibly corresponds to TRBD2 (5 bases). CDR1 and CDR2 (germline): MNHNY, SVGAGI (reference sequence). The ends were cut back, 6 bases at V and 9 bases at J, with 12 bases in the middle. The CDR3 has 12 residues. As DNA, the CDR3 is TGTGCCAGCAGCCCTACTAGTTCTGAGCAGTTCTTC. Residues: CASSPTSSEQFF.

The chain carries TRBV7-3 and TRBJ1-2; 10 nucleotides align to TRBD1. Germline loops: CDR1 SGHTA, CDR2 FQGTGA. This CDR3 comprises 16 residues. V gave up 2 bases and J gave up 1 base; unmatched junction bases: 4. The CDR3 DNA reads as TGTGCCAGCAGCTTAGGAGGGACAGGGGATAACTATGGCTACACCTTC. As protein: CASSLGGTGDNYGYTF.

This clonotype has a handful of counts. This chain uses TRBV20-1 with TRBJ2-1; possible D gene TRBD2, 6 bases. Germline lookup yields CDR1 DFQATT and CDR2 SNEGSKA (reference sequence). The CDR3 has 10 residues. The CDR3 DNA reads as TGCAGCGCGGGGCACAATGAGCAGTTCTTC. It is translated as CSAGHNEQFF.

The CDR3 coding sequence is TGTGCCAGCAGCCCCCCAGGGTTGAACGAGCAGTACTTC. It encodes CASSPPGLNEQYF. The chain links TRBV28 to TRBJ2-7; TRBD1 is a possible D gene (5 bases). The CDR3 is 13 residues long. Germline CDR1 is MDHEN and CDR2 is SYDVKM. Trimming took 6 bases from V and 5 from J, leaving 14 bases between them.

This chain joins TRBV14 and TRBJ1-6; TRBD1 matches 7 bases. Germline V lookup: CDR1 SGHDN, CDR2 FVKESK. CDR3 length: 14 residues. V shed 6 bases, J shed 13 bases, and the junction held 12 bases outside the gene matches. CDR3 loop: CASRNSGTESPLHF. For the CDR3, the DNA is TGTGCCAGCAGGAATTCCGGGACAGAATCGCCCCTCCACTTT.

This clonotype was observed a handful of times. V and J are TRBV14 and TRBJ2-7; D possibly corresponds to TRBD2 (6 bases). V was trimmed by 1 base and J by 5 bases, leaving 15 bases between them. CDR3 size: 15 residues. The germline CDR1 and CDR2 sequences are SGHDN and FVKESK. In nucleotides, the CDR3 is TGTGCCAGCAGCCAAGTCCAGGGACTTAGCCACGAGCAGTACTTC. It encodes CASSQVQGLSHEQYF.